Detailed here is one T cell receptor beta chain. No antigen is known for it. The junction departs from germline at one end; a sequencing error may be responsible. TCRbeta libraries were built with three rounds of nested PCR, modified from ARM-PCR. TCRdb re-derived calls from the multiplex PCR reads in MiXCR, one entry per CDR3 protein. The table lists around 79,000 distinct CDR3 sequences, 72% of them singletons, with approximately 9% in the top ten. No cell sorting was done before RNA was extracted from the tissue. These data originate in a study of tumor and adjacent non-tumor tissue in lung cancer. Whole-study findings and limits: Tumor tissue had significantly higher TCR diversity than normal lung.

Germline assignment: CDR1 MGHRA and CDR2 YSYEKL. This CDR3 has 16 residues. Specimen: lung tumor tissue. This sequence was found in a woman between 40 and 50 years old with non-small cell lung cancer. V and J are TRBV4-1 and TRBJ1-4; TRBD1 agrees at 9 bases. The CDR3 reads CVSSLGKGQGGEKLFF. CDR3 bases: TGCGTCAGCAGCCTAGGAAAGGGACAGGGCGGCGAAAAACTGTTTTTT.